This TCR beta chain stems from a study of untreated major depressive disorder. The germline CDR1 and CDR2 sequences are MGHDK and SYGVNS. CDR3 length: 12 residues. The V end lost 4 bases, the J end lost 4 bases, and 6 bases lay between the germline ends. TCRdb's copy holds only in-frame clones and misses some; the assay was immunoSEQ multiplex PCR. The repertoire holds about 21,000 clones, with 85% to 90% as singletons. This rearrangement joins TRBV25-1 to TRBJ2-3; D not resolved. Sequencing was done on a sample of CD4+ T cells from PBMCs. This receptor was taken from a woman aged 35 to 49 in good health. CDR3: CASSGFSDTQYF. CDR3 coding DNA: TGTGCCAGCAGTGGTTTCTCAGATACGCAGTATTTT.